These 19 T cell receptor beta chains share one sample of origin, sequenced in a study of T cell responses to AZD1222 COVID-19 vaccine. Data came from immunoSEQ multiplex PCR; TCRdb stores just in-frame clones and leaves some out. The top ten clones hold around 1.7% of a sample with 200,000 to 250,000 clones, around 94% of them seen once. This material consisted of peripheral blood, taken 28 days after the second dose of the MenACWY control vaccine. The receptors stem from an adult who received the MenACWY meningococcal vaccine as a control.

The genes are TRBV4-1 and TRBJ2-7, with TRBD2 matching over 11 bases. Germline values: CDR1 MGHRA, CDR2 YSYEKL. The CDR3 extends over 17 amino acids. V dropped 0 bases and J dropped 9; count of bases not matched to a gene: 13. The CDR3 DNA reads as TGCGCCAGCAGCCAAGAAGCTTGGGCTAGCGGGAGGAGTCTGCAGTACTTC. Translating gives CASSQEAWASGRSLQYF.

The chain uses TRBV27 and TRBJ1-2, with D hard to call. Germline V gives CDR1 MNHEY, CDR2 SMNVEV (reference sequence). V was trimmed by 5 bases and J by 4 bases, leaving 20 bases between them. The CDR3 contains 16 residues. Written as DNA, the CDR3 is TGTGCCAGCAGTCCCGCGGGGAGGAGACGAGTCTATGGCTACACCTTC. This codes for CASSPAGRRRVYGYTF.

This chain uses TRBV13 with TRBJ2-7, with 7 bases fitting TRBD2. V was pared by 8 bases and J by 2 bases, with 9 bases of the junction left unmatched. CDR3 size: 14 residues. The V gene's germline CDR1 is PRHDT and CDR2 FYEKMQ (reference sequence). CDR3 DNA: TGTGCCAGCCGCCTCTGGGGGGGACCCTACGAGCAGTACTTC. It translates to CASRLWGGPYEQYF.

This clone was picked up a small number of times. The rearrangement uses TRBV7-9 and TRBJ1-1; unclear D gene. Germline V gene sequence: CDR1 SEHNR, CDR2 FQNEAQ (reference sequence). V gave up 3 bases and J gave up 0 bases, with 11 bases separating them. The CDR3 covers 15 residues. The CDR3 coding sequence is TGTGCCAGCAGCTTTCCACTGAGGATGAACACTGAAGCTTTCTTT. Encoded protein: CASSFPLRMNTEAFF.

The chain links TRBV4-1 to TRBJ2-3; 11 nucleotides agree with TRBD2. The length of the CDR3 is 19 residues. Germline assignment: CDR1 MGHRA and CDR2 YSYEKL. J gave up 6 bases and V 0 bases, and 14 bases lay outside the gene matches. This CDR3 reads CASSQDFPLAGGPRDTQYF. The CDR3 nucleotides are TGCGCCAGCAGCCAAGATTTCCCCTTAGCGGGAGGGCCGAGGGATACGCAGTATTTT.

The rearrangement uses TRBV6-5 and TRBJ1-2; 8 bases are shared with TRBD1. CDR3 length: 14 residues. CDR1 MNHEY and CDR2 SVGAGI come from the germline V gene. The V and J ends lost 6 bases and 5 bases, in that order; junction bases with no gene match: 8. The CDR3 here is CASSRRQGRYGYTF. DNA of the CDR3: TGTGCCAGCAGCCGCAGACAGGGGCGGTATGGCTACACCTTC.

V usage is TRBV27 and J usage is TRBJ1-6; tentatively, D is TRBD1 (6 bases). Per the germline V gene, CDR1 is MNHEY and CDR2 is SMNVEV (reference sequence). The CDR3 consists of 18 residues. V was shortened by 3 bases and J by 0 bases, with 15 bases between the two germline ends. The CDR3 loop reads CASSLRRQGSSYNSPLHF. DNA of the CDR3: TGTGCCAGCAGTTTGCGGCGGCAGGGGAGCTCCTATAATTCACCCCTCCACTTT.

The genes are TRBV6-2 or TRBV6-3 and TRBJ2-2; 8 positions match TRBD2. V dropped 6 bases and J dropped 4; count of bases not matched to a gene: 4. In germline, CDR1 is MNHEY, CDR2 SVGEGT. CDR3 size: 14 residues. The CDR3: CASSSAGGTGELFF. The CDR3 bases are TGTGCCAGCAGCTCCGCGGGGGGCACCGGGGAGCTGTTTTTT.

The V call is TRBV19, the J call TRBJ2-2; D is ambiguous. Per germline, CDR1 LNHDA and CDR2 SQIVND (reference sequence). Trimming removed 8 bases at V and 2 bases at J, with 12 bases between. The CDR3 runs 14 residues. Written as DNA, the CDR3 is TGTGCCAGTCGCCCGGACCCAAACACCGGGGAGCTGTTTTTT. Protein sequence: CASRPDPNTGELFF.

CDR3 in amino acids: CASRGSADGYTF. The CDR3 DNA sequence: TGTGCCAGCAGGGGCTCCGCTGATGGCTACACCTTC. The chain combines TRBV27 with TRBJ1-2, with D uncertain. V lost 6 bases to trimming and J lost 6 bases, with 11 bases between them. From germline, CDR1 is MNHEY and CDR2 SMNVEV (reference sequence). There are 12 residues in the CDR3.

This chain uses TRBV6-6 with TRBJ1-6, with D possibly being TRBD1 (6 bases). The germline CDR1 and CDR2 sequences are MNHNY and SVGAGI (reference sequence). There are 17 residues in the CDR3. The V and J ends lost 5 bases and 5 bases respectively, with 19 bases between them. CDR3 coding DNA: TGTGCCAGCAGTCCCCCAAGAGGGGGAATTCATAATTCACCCCTCCACTTT. Translating gives CASSPPRGGIHNSPLHF.

This chain joins TRBV19 and TRBJ2-7; D not resolved. The germline V gene has CDR1 LNHDA and CDR2 SQIVND (reference sequence). The CDR3 runs 13 residues. Between the trimmed V and J ends, which lost 4 bases and 3 bases, there was a span of 10 bases. The CDR3: CASSRGGNYEQYF. The CDR3 nucleotides are TGTGCCAGTAGTAGAGGCGGAAACTACGAGCAGTACTTC.

V usage is TRBV12-3 or TRBV12-4 and J usage is TRBJ1-5; D may be TRBD1 (5 bases). This CDR3 spans 13 amino acids. Trimming stripped 3 bases from V and 4 bases from J, with 7 bases between. The CDR3 DNA follows: TGTGCCAGCAGTTTTCGGGGGAATCAGCCCCAGCATTTT. Translating it yields CASSFRGNQPQHF.

This rearrangement joins TRBV28 to TRBJ1-5; possible D gene TRBD1, 5 bases. Germline loops: CDR1 MDHEN, CDR2 SYDVKM. Trimming took 5 bases from V and 0 from J, leaving 14 bases between them. This CDR3 has 16 residues. CDR3 in amino acids: CASSSPSGYSNQPQHF. CDR3 sequence (DNA): TGTGCCAGCAGTAGCCCTTCAGGGTATAGCAATCAGCCCCAGCATTTT. The full variable domain, rest sourced from reference TRBV28 and TRBJ1-5, is DVKVTQSSRYLVKRTGEKVFLECVQDMDHENMFWYRQDPGLGLRLIYFSYDVKMKEKGDIPEGYSVSREKKERFSLILESASTNQTSMYLCASSSPSGYSNQPQHFGDGTRLSIL.

This chain connects TRBV5-4 to TRBJ1-4, with D maybe TRBD1 (6 bases). The CDR3 extends over 14 amino acids. Trimming took off 4 bases at V and 4 bases at J, with 11 bases between the two ends. Looked up from germline, CDR1 is SGHNT and CDR2 is YYREEE (reference sequence). In nucleotides, the CDR3 is TGTGCCAGCAGCCAGGACAGCTATAATGAAAAACTGTTTTTT. Protein sequence: CASSQDSYNEKLFF. The whole variable domain, remainder taken from reference TRBV5-4 and TRBJ1-4, is ETGVTQSPTHLIKTRGQQVTLRCSSQSGHNTVSWYQQALGQGPQFIFQYYREEENGRGNFPPRFSGLQFPNYSSELNVNALELDDSALYLCASSQDSYNEKLFFGSGTQLSVL.

The V and J genes are TRBV29-1 and TRBJ2-1; D possibly corresponds to TRBD2 (7 bases). CDR1 SQVTM and CDR2 ANQGSEA come from the germline V gene. CDR3 length equals 15 residues. Trimming removed 6 bases at V and 0 bases at J, with 15 bases between. For the CDR3, the DNA is TGCAGCGTGGTCGCGGGGGCTAGCTCCTACAATGAGCAGTTCTTC. Its protein is CSVVAGASSYNEQFF.

This sequence joins TRBV28 and TRBJ2-3, with D unclear. V was shortened by 1 base and J by 11 bases, with 16 bases between the two germline ends. Germline assignment: CDR1 MDHEN and CDR2 SYDVKM. The length of the CDR3 is 14 residues. CDR3 loop: CASSLSDKGQRQYF. The CDR3 nucleotides are TGTGCCAGCAGTTTATCTGACAAGGGCCAGAGGCAGTATTTT.

The chain joins TRBV18 to TRBJ1-1, with 10 bases identical to TRBD1. CDR3 length equals 12 residues. Germline V gene sequence: CDR1 KGHSH, CDR2 LQKENI. J lost 5 bases, V lost 6 bases, and 0 bases had no gene match. CDR3 DNA sequence: TGTGCCAGCTCGGGACAGGGGACTGAAGCTTTCTTT. Encoded protein: CASSGQGTEAFF.

V gene TRBV2 combines with J gene TRBJ1-2; D unresolved. Trimming cost V 5 bases and J 7 bases, with 14 bases left between them. This CDR3 has 13 residues. The germline gives CDR1 SNHLY, CDR2 FYNNEI. As DNA, the CDR3 is TGTGCCAGCAGTACGAAAAAGAGGGTTGGCTACACCTTC. Its protein product is CASSTKKRVGYTF.